This record covers a single TCR beta chain. TCRdb's table, derived via immunoSEQ multiplex PCR, lists solely in-frame clones and lacks some. The table records 130,000 or so clones, around 91% of them present only once. Trimming took off 1 base at V and 3 bases at J, with 12 bases between the two ends. The CDR3 spans 15 residues. Per the germline V gene, CDR1 is SEHNR and CDR2 is FQNEAQ (reference sequence). The sample originates from a study of blood T cell repertoires in COVID-19. V usage is TRBV7-9 and J usage is TRBJ1-1, with D possibly matching TRBD1 (5 bases). The receptor was isolated from a man between 65 and 85 years old with active or convalescent COVID-19. Sequenced material: peripheral blood. In DNA form, the CDR3 reads TGTGCCAGCAGCTTAGGTCAGGGTGGCCACACTGAAGCTTTCTTT. Translated, it gives CASSLGQGGHTEAFF.